This T cell receptor beta chain was captured by sequencing in a study of T cell repertoires in cytomegalovirus infection. About the research overall: An indication of both CMV infection and matching HLA type came from public TCR beta signatures. Study results and limitations: CMV-specific HLA-C-restricted TCR beta clonotypes dominated the ex vivo response.

A single record per CDR3 protein comes from TCRdb applying MiXCR to the reads. Altogether 230,000 or so distinct CDR3 sequences are present, over 15% being singletons, with the ten largest covering approximately 44%. A note on this clonotype: Its specificity is not known.

The germline gives CDR1 LNHNV, CDR2 YYDKDF (reference sequence). V lost 0 bases, J lost 8 bases, and 14 bases lay in between. The CDR3 contains 15 residues. The sequencing sample was made of CD8+ T cells from PBMCs. The receptor was isolated from a human donor in good health (CMV status not recorded). Some clones in this sample may be carry-over from other donors' samples. The gene calls are TRBV15 and TRBJ1-3; unclear D gene. The CDR3 spells CATSREEGGLHTIYF. Here the CDR3 DNA reads TGTGCCACCAGCAGAGAGGAGGGTGGTTTACACACCATATATTTT.